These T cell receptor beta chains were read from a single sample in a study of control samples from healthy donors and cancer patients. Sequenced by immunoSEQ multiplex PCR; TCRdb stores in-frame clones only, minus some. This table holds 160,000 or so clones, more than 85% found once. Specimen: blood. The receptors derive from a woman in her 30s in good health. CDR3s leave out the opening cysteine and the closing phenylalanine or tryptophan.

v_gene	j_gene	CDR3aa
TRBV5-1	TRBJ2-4	ASSFTGGAYKNIQY
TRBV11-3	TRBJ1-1	ASSRTPGQTLNTEAF
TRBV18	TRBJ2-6	ASSRVRGQSSGANVLT
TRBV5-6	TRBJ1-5	ASSSRGEYSNQPQH
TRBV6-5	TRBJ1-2	ASSYSRGVHGYT
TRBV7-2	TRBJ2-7	ASSSAGTGIHEQY
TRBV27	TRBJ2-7	ASSSGGRSYEQY
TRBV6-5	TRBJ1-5	AGSSGASQPQH
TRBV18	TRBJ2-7	ASSPPAAGGRNEQY
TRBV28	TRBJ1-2	ASSFRGGMGYT
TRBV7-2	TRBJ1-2	ASSLSRTATYGYT
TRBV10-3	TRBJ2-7	AISESRGSYEQY
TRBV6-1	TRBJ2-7	ASSDPGLTSSYEQY
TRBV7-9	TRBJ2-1	ASSLVPGAEQF
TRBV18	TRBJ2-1	ASSPRGGTGVRNEQF
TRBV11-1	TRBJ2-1	ASSLGGLTNEQF
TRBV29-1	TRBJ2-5	SVLGWDETQY
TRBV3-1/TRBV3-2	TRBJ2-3	ASSQDKTGTVGDTQY
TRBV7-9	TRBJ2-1	ASSFPGLADNEQF
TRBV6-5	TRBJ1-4	ASRRQGSEKLF
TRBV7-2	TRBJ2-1	ASSLAPYNEQF
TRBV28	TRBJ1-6	ASRATGLNSPLH